Shown below are 16 T cell receptor beta chains from a single sample sequenced in a study of blood T cell repertoires in COVID-19 (TCRdb year 2020). The library was produced with the immunoSEQ multiplex PCR assay. TCRdb took over this immuneACCESS table, retaining in-frame rearrangements with V and J assigned. Such tables are incomplete; in checked studies, under half of the missing clones stem from an unresolved V gene, and the remainder is unexplained. Within this sample are some 100,000 clones, with around nine tenths of them counted one time only. Clones ranked in the top ten supply around 1.9% of the sample. Sequencing was carried out using peripheral blood. The receptors stem from a man aged 50-60 years with COVID-19, enrolled during active disease.

J is TRBJ1-3 and V is TRBV5-1, with D unresolved. Per the germline V gene, CDR1 is SGHRS and CDR2 is YFSETQ. V was shortened by 1 base and J by 0 bases, with 8 bases between the two germline ends. The CDR3 covers 15 residues. In DNA, the CDR3 is TGCGCCAGCAGCTTGCTAGGAAACTCTGGAAACACCATATATTTT. Translated, it gives CASSLLGNSGNTIYF.

This sequence joins TRBV4-2 and TRBJ2-2; possible D gene TRBD1, 5 bases. The CDR3 runs 17 residues. CDR1 and CDR2 from the germline V gene are LGHNA and YNFKEQ. The ends were cut back, 2 bases at V and 4 bases at J, with 17 bases in the middle. The CDR3 nucleotides are TGTGCCAGCAGCCAATGGTTACAGGCAAGGGGCACCGGGGAGCTGTTTTTT. Amino acid sequence: CASSQWLQARGTGELFF.

J is TRBJ2-7 and V is TRBV5-1, with TRBD1 matching 8 bases. Per the germline V gene, CDR1 is SGHRS and CDR2 is YFSETQ. The CDR3 loop spans 14 amino acids. Trimming removed 4 bases from V and 4 bases from J; junction bases left unmatched: 7. The CDR3 region is CASSTGQGFYEQYF. CDR3 bases: TGCGCCAGCAGCACCGGACAGGGATTTTACGAGCAGTACTTC.

J is TRBJ1-6 and V is TRBV30, with TRBD1 matching over 9 bases. The CDR3 sequence is 16 residues long. CDR1 GTSNPN and CDR2 SVGIG come from the germline V gene (reference sequence). After removal of 5 bases from V and 2 bases from J, the junction contained 7 bases not matched to a gene. The CDR3 spells CAWGDRVWAYNSPLHF. The CDR3 DNA reads as TGTGCCTGGGGGGACAGGGTTTGGGCCTATAATTCACCCCTCCACTTT. Based on the CDR3 plus reference TRBV30 and TRBJ1-6, the full variable domain is SQTIHQWPATLVQPVGSPLSLECTVEGTSNPNLYWYRQAAGRGLQLLFYSVGIGQISSEVPQNLSASRPQDRQFILSSKKLLLSDSGFYLCAWGDRVWAYNSPLHFGNGTRLTVT.

The genes are TRBV7-2 and TRBJ2-1; possible D gene TRBD2, 6 bases. The ends were cut back, 5 bases at V and 13 bases at J, with 15 bases in the middle. The CDR3 spans 12 residues. Germline V gene sequence: CDR1 SGHTA, CDR2 FQGNSA. The CDR3 coding sequence is TGTGCCAGCAGCCCCGTTGGCGGGGTACAGTTCTTC. Protein product: CASSPVGGVQFF.

The CDR3 nucleotides read TGTGCCAGCAGGGGGCCGGGAAACACCATATATTTT. Protein: CASRGPGNTIYF. The J gene is TRBJ1-3, the V gene TRBV19; TRBD1 agrees at 8 bases. CDR1 is LNHDA, CDR2 SQIVND, per germline (reference sequence). V lost 9 bases to trimming and J lost 4 bases; unmatched junction nucleotides: 2. The CDR3 contains 12 residues. The full variable domain, rest sourced from reference TRBV19 and TRBJ1-3, is DGGITQSPKYLFRKEGQNVTLSCEQNLNHDAMYWYRQDPGQGLRLIYYSQIVNDFQKGDIAEGYSVSREKKESFPLTVTSAQKNPTAFYLCASRGPGNTIYFGEGSWLTVV.

V is TRBV9 and J is TRBJ1-2, with D hard to call. V dropped 6 bases and J dropped 7 bases, with 10 bases sitting between them. The CDR3 loop spans 11 amino acids. Germline CDR1 reads SGDLS; CDR2 reads YYNGEE. Written as DNA, the CDR3 is TGTGCCAGCAACCGAGAGGGTGGCTACACCTTC. This translates into CASNREGGYTF.

V gene TRBV30 combines with J gene TRBJ2-7; weak D call: TRBD1 (5 bases). The CDR3 extends over 13 amino acids. Trimming stripped 3 bases from V and 6 bases from J, with 15 bases between. Germline loops: CDR1 GTSNPN, CDR2 SVGIG (reference sequence). CDR3 sequence reads: CAWSMQGVPEQYF. CDR3 bases: TGTGCCTGGAGCATGCAAGGGGTCCCCGAGCAGTACTTC. The variable domain in full, completed from reference TRBV30 and TRBJ2-7, reads SQTIHQWPATLVQPVGSPLSLECTVEGTSNPNLYWYRQAAGRGLQLLFYSVGIGQISSEVPQNLSASRPQDRQFILSSKKLLLSDSGFYLCAWSMQGVPEQYFGPGTRLTVT.

J is TRBJ2-2 and V is TRBV25-1; TRBD2 matches at 11 bases. With V trimmed by 4 bases and J by 7 bases, 11 bases remained unmatched. Germline CDR1 is MGHDK and CDR2 is SYGVNS. The CDR3 is 17 amino acids. CDR3 in DNA: TGTGCCAGCAGTGCCACAGTAGCGGGGGGGCCTGGCGGGGAGCTGTTTTTT. It is translated as CASSATVAGGPGGELFF.

This chain joins TRBV10-2 and TRBJ2-7; 11 bases align to TRBD2. The CDR3 length is 15 residues. Germline CDR1 and CDR2: WSHSY and SAAADI. V shed 6 bases and J 6 bases; nucleotides not matched to a gene: 10. CDR3 region: CASRVRLAGLSEQYF. The CDR3 DNA is TGCGCCAGCAGGGTACGACTAGCGGGGCTGTCCGAGCAGTACTTC.

The chain recombines TRBV19 with TRBJ1-2; D perhaps matches TRBD1 (6 bases). Per germline, CDR1 LNHDA and CDR2 SQIVND (reference sequence). There are 14 residues in the CDR3. V lost 1 base, J lost 6 bases, and 12 bases lay in between. CDR3 region: CASSIVTGTNGYTF. CDR3 bases: TGTGCCAGTAGTATAGTCACAGGGACTAATGGCTACACCTTC.

The V call is TRBV24-1, the J call TRBJ2-7; TRBD2 is a possible D gene (5 bases). Trimming shortened V by 6 bases and J by 3 bases, and 8 bases separated the two germline ends. Per the germline V gene, CDR1 is KGHDR and CDR2 is SFDVKD. CDR3 length: 12 amino acids. The CDR3 is CATSQADYEQYF. Here the CDR3 DNA reads TGTGCCACCAGTCAAGCGGACTACGAGCAGTACTTC.

The rearrangement links TRBV18 to TRBJ1-1; TRBD1 aligns across 7 bases. From germline, CDR1 is KGHSH and CDR2 LQKENI. The CDR3 consists of 14 residues. With 5 bases clipped from V and 4 bases from J, the junction kept 7 bases outside the gene matches. The CDR3 is CASSGQTGITEAFF. The CDR3 region has the DNA TGTGCCAGCTCAGGCCAGACAGGGATCACTGAAGCTTTCTTT.

The count of this clone is one. The V call is TRBV2, the J call TRBJ2-7; a weak D match, TRBD2 (7 bases). Germline assignment: CDR1 SNHLY and CDR2 FYNNEI. Trimming took off 3 bases at V and 7 bases at J, with 13 bases between the two ends. The CDR3 is made up of 13 amino acids. In nucleotides, the CDR3 is TGTGCCAGCAGTGATTCGGGGGGCCGAGAGCAGTACTTC. Translation: CASSDSGGREQYF.

This chain connects TRBV5-6 to TRBJ1-6; a possible D gene is TRBD1 (6 bases). The CDR3 runs 14 residues. Germline V gives CDR1 SGHDT, CDR2 YYEEEE. V lost 5 bases and J 5 bases, leaving 11 bases between the germline ends. CDR3 amino acids: CASRSQGDNSPLHF. In DNA, the CDR3 is TGTGCCAGCAGATCACAGGGTGATAATTCACCCCTCCACTTT.

The J gene is TRBJ1-2, the V gene TRBV5-1, with 7 bases fitting TRBD1. This CDR3 is built from 16 residues. Looked up from germline, CDR1 is SGHRS and CDR2 is YFSETQ. Trimming cost V 4 bases and J 5 bases; bases outside gene matches: 14. The CDR3 DNA is TGCGCCAGCAGCCCCACCCCCGGGACAGAGACGTATGGCTACACCTTC. It encodes CASSPTPGTETYGYTF.